This TCR beta chain was captured by sequencing in a study of cytomegalovirus exposure and HLA in healthy donors. Germline CDR1 is SEHNR and CDR2 is FQNEAQ (reference sequence). CDR3 size: 15 residues. Both 60 Vbeta primers and 13 Jbeta primers went into the PCR. The protocol was immunoSEQ multiplex PCR, while the TCRdb copy is restricted to in-frame clones and leaves out a portion. The top ten clones hold around 4.8% of a sample with about 130,000 clones, 80% of them seen once. Remarks on this clone: An end of the junction does not agree with germline; a read error may underlie this. This sample also contains other DNA sequences that code for the same CDR3.

The genes are TRBV7-9 and TRBJ2-7; TRBD1 is a possible D gene (6 bases). The sample consisted of PBMCs. The sequence was obtained from a young man in good health. The CDR3 loop reads CASSHDTGKSYEQYF. DNA for the CDR3: TGTGCCAGCAGCCATGACACAGGGAAAAGCTACGAGCAATACTTC.